Listed below are T cell receptor beta chains from one sample, sequenced in a study of blood T cells in healthy people across ages. One entry per CDR3 protein, called by TCRdb with MiXCR from the 5' RACE reads. This table has 1.5 million to 2 million distinct CDR3 sequences, 49% appearing once. Sequenced material: blood. These receptors were taken from a woman aged 35 to 49 in good health. The CDR3 runs from the conserved cysteine through the conserved F or W. A D gene is named only where the DNA matches it firmly. Size values are once, few and many counts, or a class for expanded clones, and some rows have none.

>few|TRBV12-3/TRBV12-4|TRBD1|TRBJ1-6
CASSSDPSWTGGNSPLHF
TGTGCCAGCAGTTCGGACCCATCATGGACAGGGGGAAATTCACCCCTCCACTTT
>.|TRBV24-1|.|TRBJ2-6
CATSDRGGSSPGVSGANVLTF
TGTGCCACCAGTGATAGGGGGGGTTCTTCCCCCGGGGTCTCTGGGGCCAACGTCCTGACTTTC
>once|TRBV19|TRBD1|TRBJ2-6
CASSIDPQGATGANVLTF
TGTGCCAGTAGTATAGATCCCCAGGGGGCGACTGGGGCCAACGTCCTGACTTTC
>few|TRBV25-1|TRBD2|TRBJ2-5
CASSEAGAAQETQYF
TGTGCCAGCAGTGAGGCGGGAGCAGCCCAAGAGACCCAGTACTTC
>.|TRBV12-3/TRBV12-4|.|TRBJ2-4
CASSLGPENIQYF
TGTGCCAGCAGTTTAGGGCCCGAAAACATTCAGTACTTC
>few|TRBV7-2|TRBD1|TRBJ1-2
CASSLGQGAQGGYTF
TGTGCCAGCAGCTTAGGACAGGGGGCCCAGGGAGGCTACACCTTC
>few|TRBV28|.|TRBJ1-5
CALGGRFLNQPQHF
TGCGCCCTGGGGGGGAGGTTTCTTAATCAGCCCCAGCATTTT
>once|TRBV12-3/TRBV12-4|.|TRBJ2-7
CASSHQRIRSYEQYF
TGTGCCAGCAGTCATCAGCGGATTCGCTCCTACGAGCAGTACTTC
>.|TRBV7-9|TRBD2|TRBJ2-2
CASSFTSGGSNTGELFF
TGTGCCAGCAGCTTTACTAGCGGGGGATCGAACACCGGGGAGCTGTTTTTT
>.|TRBV10-2|TRBD1|TRBJ1-5
CASSETHQTGVDQPQHF
TGCGCCAGCAGTGAGACGCACCAGACAGGGGTGGATCAGCCCCAGCATTTT
>.|TRBV12-3/TRBV12-4|.|TRBJ2-5
CASSLVGDPQETQYF
TGTGCCAGCAGTTTAGTGGGTGACCCCCAAGAGACCCAGTACTTC
>.|TRBV10-3|.|TRBJ2-7
CAISVYFLYEQYF
TGTGCCATCAGTGTTTACTTCCTCTACGAGCAGTACTTC
>.|TRBV5-6|TRBD2|TRBJ2-5
CAGSSTRTSGPQETQYF
TGTGCCGGCAGCTCAACCCGGACTAGCGGGCCCCAAGAGACCCAGTACTTC
>.|TRBV10-2|TRBD2|TRBJ2-5
CASSDFYSGTSGGQGETQYF
TGCGCCAGCAGTGATTTCTATTCCGGGACTAGCGGGGGACAGGGAGAGACCCAGTACTTC
>.|TRBV20-1|.|TRBJ1-6
CSASSLLSNSPLHF
TGCAGTGCTAGCTCCCTACTGTCTAATTCACCCCTCCACTTT
>.|TRBV28|TRBD2|TRBJ2-3
CASGSGGVAVYKDTQYF
TGTGCCAGCGGTTCCGGGGGGGTAGCGGTGTATAAGGATACGCAGTATTTT
>few|TRBV20-1|TRBD2|TRBJ2-5
CSASPAGGLRRETQYF
TGCAGTGCTAGCCCAGCGGGGGGGCTACGTCGAGAGACCCAGTACTTC
>few|TRBV27|TRBD1|TRBJ1-2
CASSRPGQALNGYTF
TGTGCCAGCAGTAGGCCGGGACAGGCTTTGAATGGCTACACCTTC